Given below is one T cell receptor (beta chain) in context. Measured with immunoSEQ multiplex PCR; TCRdb has only the in-frame clones, and not every one. The sample has about 210,000 clones; 81% are singletons. This specimen belongs to a study of blood T cell repertoires in COVID-19. Per the germline V gene, CDR1 is LGHDT and CDR2 is YNNKEL (reference sequence). This CDR3 has 16 residues. The J segment lost 7 bases and the V segment lost 1 base, leaving 8 bases of the junction unmatched. The sample was PBMCs or T cells enriched from blood (not recorded which). The V and J genes are TRBV3-1 (or the pseudogene TRBV3-2) and TRBJ2-5; 11 bases are shared with TRBD2. This clonotype originated in a woman in her 50s with acute COVID-19. CDR3 in amino acids: CASSQVTSGSRGTQYF. Written as DNA, the CDR3 is TGTGCCAGCAGCCAAGTTACTAGCGGGAGTAGGGGGACCCAGTACTTC.